Below, 28 T cell receptor beta chains from the same sample are listed, as sequenced in a study of T cells in localized non-small cell lung cancer. The method was immunoSEQ multiplex PCR; TCRdb's version includes in-frame clones alone and lacks a portion of them. The table records about 59,000 clones, about nine tenths of them present only once. The sequences come from peripheral blood, collected before any cancer treatment. Receptors were obtained from a man aged 40 to 70 with stage I lung adenocarcinoma.

The rearrangement links TRBV9 to TRBJ2-3; D possibly corresponds to TRBD2 (6 bases). The V end lost 8 bases, the J end lost 8 bases, and 24 bases lay between the germline ends. CDR1 and CDR2 (germline): SGDLS, YYNGEE. The CDR3 length is 15 residues. CDR3 in amino acids: CASRGAGTLLGTQYF. The CDR3 DNA reads as TGTGCCAGTAGAGGGGCGGGAACCCTCCTTGGTACGCAGTATTTT.

This chain joins TRBV19 and TRBJ2-2; 7 nucleotides match TRBD2. The germline V gene encodes CDR1 LNHDA and CDR2 SQIVND (reference sequence). The CDR3 covers 15 residues. The J segment lost 4 bases and the V segment lost 2 bases, leaving 4 bases of the junction unmatched. This CDR3 reads CASSIWGGSTGELFF. The CDR3 DNA reads as TGTGCCAGTAGTATATGGGGAGGGAGCACCGGGGAGCTGTTTTTT.

By share, this clone ranks as medium-sized (0.01 to 0.1%). The chain combines TRBV19 with TRBJ1-1; unclear D gene. Germline loops: CDR1 LNHDA, CDR2 SQIVND (reference sequence). Trimming shortened V by 4 bases and J by 4 bases, and 10 bases separated the two germline ends. CDR3 length equals 13 residues. The DNA of the CDR3 is TGTGCCAGTAGTAATAGGGAGGGCACTGAAGCTTTCTTT. Amino acid sequence: CASSNREGTEAFF.

This chain connects TRBV5-1 to TRBJ2-5; 7 nucleotides agree with TRBD1. The length of the CDR3 is 14 residues. J lost 4 bases, V lost 0 bases, and 3 bases had no gene match. Germline CDR1 and CDR2: SGHRS and YFSETQ. This chain's CDR3 is CASSLGRDRETQYF. The CDR3 DNA reads as TGCGCCAGCAGCTTGGGACGGGACAGAGAGACCCAGTACTTC.

V usage is TRBV6-6 and J usage is TRBJ1-4, with TRBD1 identical over 7 bases. V lost 2 bases and J lost 8; bases outside the gene matches: 5. Germline V CDR1 and CDR2: MNHNY, SVGAGI (reference sequence). This CDR3 has 14 residues. The CDR3, as DNA: TGTGCCAGCAGTTACGGGGACAGTGGGGAAAAACTGTTTTTT. Residues: CASSYGDSGEKLFF.

This chain links TRBV7-9 with TRBJ2-3; D gene uncertain. The CDR3 spans 11 residues. Per germline, CDR1 SEHNR and CDR2 FQNEAQ (reference sequence). V lost 4 bases and J 6 bases, leaving 5 bases between the germline ends. The CDR3 loop reads CASSSRDTQYF. The CDR3 DNA reads TGTGCCAGCAGCTCTAGGGATACGCAGTATTTT.

The chain recombines TRBV7-8 with TRBJ1-1; D unclear. V lost 5 bases, J lost 4 bases, and 17 bases lay in between. The CDR3 contains 15 residues. Per germline, CDR1 SGHVS and CDR2 FQNEAQ. The CDR3 nucleotides read TGTGCCAGCAGCGTACGCCCAGAGCCCGGCACTGAAGCTTTCTTT. This translates into CASSVRPEPGTEAFF.

The V call is TRBV11-3, the J call TRBJ2-5; D is unclear. The V and J ends lost 5 bases and 7 bases respectively, with 14 bases between them. CDR3 length: 13 residues. Germline assignment: CDR1 SGHNT and CDR2 YENEEA. The CDR3 bases are TGTGCCAGCAGCGGGCAGCTCGGGTGGACCCAGTACTTC. Translated: CASSGQLGWTQYF.

As regards this clone: The same CDR3 arises from other DNA sequences in this sample as well. The gene calls are TRBV13 and TRBJ2-7, with 9 bases matching TRBD2. Germline assignment: CDR1 PRHDT and CDR2 FYEKMQ (reference sequence). This CDR3 comprises 15 residues. The V and J ends lost 2 bases and 4 bases, in that order; junction bases with no gene match: 6. The CDR3 region is CASSLRGGRGYEQYF. The CDR3 coding sequence is TGTGCCAGCAGCTTAAGGGGCGGGAGGGGGTACGAGCAGTACTTC. The full variable domain, its missing parts supplied by reference TRBV13 and TRBJ2-7, is AAGVIQSPRHLIKEKRETATLKCYPIPRHDTVYWYQQGPGQDPQFLISFYEKMQSDKGSIPDRFSAQQFSDYHSELNMSSLELGDSALYFCASSLRGGRGYEQYFGPGTRLTVT.

The sample holds a few counts of this clone. The rearrangement links TRBV6-6 to TRBJ2-1, with D unresolved. The germline gives CDR1 MNHNY, CDR2 SVGAGI (reference sequence). The CDR3 length is 12 residues. Trimming pared 4 bases from V and 7 bases from J, leaving 8 bases between. CDR3: CASSSTHNEQFF. Written as DNA, the CDR3 is TGTGCCAGCAGTTCGACCCATAATGAGCAGTTCTTC.

This chain links TRBV30 with TRBJ2-3; D unresolved. The ends were cut back, 0 bases at V and 4 bases at J, with 2 bases in the middle. CDR3 length: 11 residues. From germline, CDR1 is GTSNPN and CDR2 SVGIG (reference sequence). CDR3: CAWSVSDTQYF. The CDR3 DNA reads as TGTGCCTGGAGTGTTTCAGATACGCAGTATTTT.

A single count supports this clone. This sequence joins TRBV30 and TRBJ1-5, with 10 bases identical to TRBD1. Trimming cost V 4 bases and J 7 bases; bases outside gene matches: 7. The CDR3 spans 14 residues. Per the germline V gene, CDR1 is GTSNPN and CDR2 is SVGIG (reference sequence). The CDR3 DNA reads as TGTGCCTGGAACCCGGGACAGGGGTACCAGCCCCAGCATTTT. As protein: CAWNPGQGYQPQHF.

This chain links TRBV5-5 with TRBJ1-1; maybe TRBD1 (5 bases). The V end was cut by 3 bases, the J end by 4 bases, with 16 bases between. The germline V gene has CDR1 SGHKS and CDR2 YYEKEE (reference sequence). The length of the CDR3 is 15 residues. This chain's CDR3 is CASSWTLRDFTEAFF. In DNA, the CDR3 is TGTGCCAGCAGCTGGACCCTCAGGGACTTCACTGAAGCTTTCTTT. The complete variable domain, with remaining parts taken from reference TRBV5-5 and TRBJ1-1, reads DAGVTQSPTHLIKTRGQQVTLRCSPISGHKSVSWYQQVLGQGPQFIFQYYEKEERGRGNFPDRFSARQFPNYSSELNVNALLLGDSALYLCASSWTLRDFTEAFFGQGTRLTVV.

The genes are TRBV7-2 and TRBJ2-7, with TRBD2 identical over 8 bases. V shed 0 bases, J shed 5 bases, and the junction held 3 bases outside the gene matches. The germline gives CDR1 SGHTA, CDR2 FQGNSA. This CDR3 region has 14 residues. CDR3: CASSLAPAGDEQYF. The CDR3 nucleotides read TGTGCCAGCAGCTTAGCCCCAGCGGGAGACGAGCAGTACTTC. Full variable domain (outside the CDR3, taken from reference TRBV7-2 and TRBJ2-7): GAGVSQSPSNKVTEKGKDVELRCDPISGHTALYWYRQSLGQGLEFLIYFQGNSAPDKSGLPSDRFSAERTGGSVSTLTIQRTQQEDSAVYLCASSLAPAGDEQYFGPGTRLTVT.

The chain couples TRBV6-1 to TRBJ1-3; D might be TRBD1 (5 bases). The CDR3 spans 14 residues. V dropped 3 bases and J dropped 2 bases, with 8 bases sitting between them. The V gene's germline CDR1 is MNHNS and CDR2 SASEGT. For the CDR3, the DNA is TGTGCCAGCAGTGAGAGGGGAACTGGAAACACCATATATTTT. Translation: CASSERGTGNTIYF.

The chain uses TRBV19 and TRBJ1-2; D call uncertain. Germline V gene sequence: CDR1 LNHDA, CDR2 SQIVND (reference sequence). CDR3 length: 13 amino acids. Deletions cut 5 bases from V and 5 bases from J, with 12 bases between. The CDR3 coding sequence is TGTGCCAGTAGTGGCCCCAGCTCTTATGGCTACACCTTC. Encoded protein: CASSGPSSYGYTF.

A remark on this clone: The junction and the germline gene differ at one end; a read error may be behind it. The rearrangement joins TRBV7-7 to TRBJ2-1; a weak D match, TRBD2 (5 bases). CDR3 length equals 14 residues. Germline-derived CDR1 and CDR2 are SSHAT and FNYEAQ (reference sequence). The CDR3 loop is CASSLAAEYNEQFF. CDR3 coding DNA: TGTGCTAGCAGCTTAGCAGCGGAGTACAATGAGCAGTTCTTC.

V is TRBV7-2 and J is TRBJ2-7, with 7 bases that match TRBD1. The germline V gene encodes CDR1 SGHTA and CDR2 FQGNSA. V shed 5 bases, J shed 2 bases, and the junction held 6 bases outside the gene matches. CDR3 length: 14 amino acids. In DNA, the CDR3 is TGTGCCAGCAGCCTGTCGACAGGGCCCTACGAGCAGTACTTC. This codes for CASSLSTGPYEQYF.

The chain links TRBV6-1 to TRBJ2-2, with 9 bases lining up with TRBD1. After removal of 3 bases from V and 4 bases from J, the junction contained 9 bases not matched to a gene. The CDR3 spans 17 residues. Per germline, CDR1 MNHNS and CDR2 SASEGT. CDR3 region: CASSDRTGGATTGELFF. DNA of the CDR3: TGTGCCAGCAGTGACAGAACAGGGGGCGCGACCACCGGGGAGCTGTTTTTT.

The chain uses TRBV7-3 and TRBJ2-5; 7 bases fit TRBD1. This CDR3 comprises 15 residues. Germline V gene sequence: CDR1 SGHTA, CDR2 FQGTGA. V was pared by 5 bases and J by 2 bases, with 8 bases of the junction left unmatched. The CDR3 spells CASSQRTGWQETQYF. CDR3 sequence (DNA): TGTGCCAGCAGCCAACGGACAGGATGGCAAGAGACCCAGTACTTC.

The chain uses TRBV6-5 and TRBJ1-1, with D hard to call. This CDR3 is built from 16 residues. Per germline, CDR1 MNHEY and CDR2 SVGAGI. V dropped 0 bases and J dropped 0 bases, with 11 bases sitting between them. The CDR3 protein is CASSYSKADLNTEAFF. CDR3 coding DNA: TGTGCCAGCAGTTACTCGAAGGCGGACTTGAACACTGAAGCTTTCTTT.

This rearrangement joins TRBV28 to TRBJ2-7; D not resolved. The length of the CDR3 is 12 residues. V was trimmed by 5 bases and J by 3 bases, leaving 8 bases between them. Germline values: CDR1 MDHEN, CDR2 SYDVKM. The CDR3 DNA sequence: TGTGCCAGCAGTCTCACGGACTACGAGCAGTACTTC. Encoded protein: CASSLTDYEQYF.

V is TRBV29-1 and J is TRBJ2-3; D may match TRBD1 or TRBD2 (5 bases each). Trimming removed 4 bases from V and 0 bases from J, with 14 bases in between. Germline lookup yields CDR1 SQVTM and CDR2 ANQGSEA. CDR3 length: 15 residues. The CDR3 bases are TGCAGCGTTGGAAAGAGGGGTGCTAGCACAGATACGCAGTATTTT. It translates to CSVGKRGASTDTQYF.

The V gene is TRBV6-1, the J gene TRBJ1-2; D is undetermined. Germline assignment: CDR1 MNHNS and CDR2 SASEGT. This CDR3 contains 15 residues. Trimming removed 4 bases from V and 0 bases from J, with 12 bases in between. The CDR3 is CASSGHRDTNYGYTF. CDR3 bases: TGTGCCAGCAGTGGACACAGAGATACTAACTATGGCTACACCTTC.

This sequence joins TRBV21-1 and TRBJ1-5; TRBD1, as called in the table, went unchecked against the DNA. TRBV21-1 is a pseudogene locus. There are 16 residues in the CDR3. The CDR3 bases are TGTGCCACCGTTATAGGACAGGGGTATAGCAATCAGCCCCAGCATTTT. It codes for CATVIGQGYSNQPQHF.

This rearrangement joins TRBV7-3 to TRBJ2-1; 8 bases line up with TRBD1. The V gene's germline CDR1 is SGHTA and CDR2 FQGTGA. After removal of 5 bases from V and 6 bases from J, the junction contained 6 bases not matched to a gene. The CDR3 length is 14 residues. CDR3: CASSPGTGSNEQFF. The DNA for the CDR3 is TGTGCCAGCAGCCCCGGGACAGGTTCCAATGAGCAGTTCTTC.

The V gene is TRBV2, the J gene TRBJ2-3; D not certain. V was shortened by 1 base and J by 3 bases, with 11 bases between the two germline ends. CDR1 and CDR2 from the germline V gene are SNHLY and FYNNEI. The CDR3 loop spans 15 amino acids. In nucleotides, the CDR3 is TGTGCCAGCAGTGAAGTCGGGTACAGAACAGATACGCAGTATTTT. As protein: CASSEVGYRTDTQYF.

This chain links TRBV6-1 with TRBJ2-7; 10 bases align to TRBD1. The V gene's germline CDR1 is MNHNS and CDR2 SASEGT. V shed 5 bases, J shed 5 bases, and the junction held 9 bases outside the gene matches. The CDR3 covers 15 residues. The DNA of the CDR3 is TGTGCCAGCAGTCAATTGGGACAGGGGAGAGACGAGCAGTACTTC. Translating gives CASSQLGQGRDEQYF.